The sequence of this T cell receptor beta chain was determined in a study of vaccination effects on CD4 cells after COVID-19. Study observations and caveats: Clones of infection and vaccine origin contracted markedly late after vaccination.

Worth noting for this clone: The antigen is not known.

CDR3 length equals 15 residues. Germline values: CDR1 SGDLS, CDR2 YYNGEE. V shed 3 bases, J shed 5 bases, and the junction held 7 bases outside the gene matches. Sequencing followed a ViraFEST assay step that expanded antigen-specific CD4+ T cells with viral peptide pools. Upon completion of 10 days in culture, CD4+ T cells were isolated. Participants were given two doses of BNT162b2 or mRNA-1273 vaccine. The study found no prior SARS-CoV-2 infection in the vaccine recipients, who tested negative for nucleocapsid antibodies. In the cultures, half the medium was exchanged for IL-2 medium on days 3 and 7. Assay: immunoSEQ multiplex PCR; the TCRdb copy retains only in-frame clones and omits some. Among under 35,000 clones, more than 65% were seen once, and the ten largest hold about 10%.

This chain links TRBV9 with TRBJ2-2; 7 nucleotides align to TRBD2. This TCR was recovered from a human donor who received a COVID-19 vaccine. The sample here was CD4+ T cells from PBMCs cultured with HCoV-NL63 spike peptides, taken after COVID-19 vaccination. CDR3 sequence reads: CASSAGLGPTGELFF. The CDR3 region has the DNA TGTGCCAGCAGCGCAGGACTAGGCCCTACCGGGGAGCTGTTTTTT.